The 30 T cell receptor beta chains in this list originate from one sample, sequenced in a study of blood T cell repertoires in COVID-19. TCRdb keeps only in-frame clones here, not all; method: immunoSEQ multiplex PCR. Here the sample spans about 170,000 clones, approximately 86% being singletons. The sequenced sample was peripheral blood. All receptors derive from a woman in her 40s with COVID-19, enrolled during active disease.

This clone was seen a handful of times. The V gene is TRBV2, the J gene TRBJ2-1; D is uncertain. The CDR3 runs to 12 residues. V was clipped by 8 bases and J by 7 bases, with 12 bases between them. The V gene's germline CDR1 is SNHLY and CDR2 FYNNEI. The CDR3 is CASARRPNEQFF. CDR3 DNA: TGTGCCAGCGCCCGGAGACCTAATGAGCAGTTCTTC.

The rearrangement uses TRBV20-1 and TRBJ2-3; TRBD2 might be the D (5 bases). With 6 bases removed from V and 11 bases from J, the gap between germline ends came to 15 bases. Germline V gives CDR1 DFQATT, CDR2 SNEGSKA (reference sequence). The CDR3 consists of 11 residues. CDR3 nucleotides: TGCAGTGCCGCCCCCACACTAGTGCAGTATTTT. It codes for CSAAPTLVQYF.

The chain recombines TRBV2 with TRBJ2-2; TRBD1 agrees at 9 bases. V dropped 11 bases and J dropped 7; count of bases not matched to a gene: 11. Germline values: CDR1 SNHLY, CDR2 FYNNEI. The CDR3 is 14 residues long. CDR3 sequence (DNA): TGTGCCGGCTATGACGGACAGGGGCACGGGGAGCTGTTTTTT. Translation gives CAGYDGQGHGELFF.

The chain has TRBV4-1 and TRBJ2-5; D gene unclear. The ends were cut back, 1 base at V and 2 bases at J, with 11 bases in the middle. The CDR3 has 15 amino acids. The germline V gene encodes CDR1 MGHRA and CDR2 YSYEKL. CDR3 nucleotide sequence: TGCGCCAGCAGCCAAGTGGTAGCCCCACAAGAGACCCAGTACTTC. Translating it yields CASSQVVAPQETQYF.

The rearrangement links TRBV6-6 to TRBJ2-1; 14 nucleotides agree with TRBD2. Per germline, CDR1 MNHNY and CDR2 SVGAGI (reference sequence). Unmatched junction bases numbered 10, after V lost 9 bases and J lost 6 bases. CDR3 size: 16 residues. This chain's CDR3 is CASNPGLAGDSNEQFF. CDR3 DNA: TGTGCCAGTAATCCGGGACTAGCGGGAGATTCCAATGAGCAGTTCTTC.

This clone was seen only once. V usage is TRBV5-4 and J usage is TRBJ2-3; TRBD2 matches 12 bases. The junction had 2 bases not matched to a gene; V was cut back by 4 bases and J by 2 bases. The CDR3 length is 15 residues. Looked up from germline, CDR1 is SGHNT and CDR2 is YYREEE (reference sequence). The CDR3 coding sequence is TGTGCCAGCAGCCGGACTAGCGGGGACACAGATACGCAGTATTTT. Translated, it gives CASSRTSGDTDTQYF. Full variable domain (rest looked up from reference TRBV5-4 and TRBJ2-3): ETGVTQSPTHLIKTRGQQVTLRCSSQSGHNTVSWYQQALGQGPQFIFQYYREEENGRGNFPPRFSGLQFPNYSSELNVNALELDDSALYLCASSRTSGDTDTQYFGPGTRLTVL.

This chain links TRBV7-9 with TRBJ2-1; possible D gene TRBD2, 5 bases. The germline gives CDR1 SEHNR, CDR2 FQNEAQ (reference sequence). V lost 4 bases and J lost 2, with 15 bases in between. This CDR3 is built from 16 residues. This CDR3 reads CASSSPGDGTYNEQFF. The DNA of the CDR3 is TGTGCCAGCAGCTCCCCCGGCGACGGGACCTACAATGAGCAGTTCTTC.

The V and J genes are TRBV28 and TRBJ1-5, with TRBD1 matching 9 bases. V shed 4 bases, J shed 6 bases, and the junction held 4 bases outside the gene matches. This CDR3 region has 14 residues. In germline, CDR1 is MDHEN, CDR2 SYDVKM. CDR3: CASSWLTGGQPQHF. The DNA for the CDR3 is TGTGCCAGCAGTTGGCTGACAGGGGGTCAGCCCCAGCATTTT.

The V and J genes are TRBV15 and TRBJ2-5; D may be TRBD1 (6 bases). The ends were cut back, 5 bases at V and 8 bases at J, with 27 bases in the middle. Germline assignment: CDR1 LNHNV and CDR2 YYDKDF (reference sequence). The CDR3 sequence is 17 residues long. The CDR3 region is CATSGYGKDRTSGTQYF. CDR3 bases: TGTGCCACCAGCGGATACGGGAAGGACAGAACCAGCGGAACCCAGTACTTC.

The gene calls are TRBV19 and TRBJ2-5; 8 positions match TRBD2. The CDR3 loop spans 18 amino acids. Looked up from germline, CDR1 is LNHDA and CDR2 is SQIVND (reference sequence). The V and J ends lost 6 bases and 1 base, in that order; junction bases with no gene match: 16. Written as DNA, the CDR3 is TGTGCCAGTAGCAAGTCCGCGGCCACGGGGGGGGCCCAAGAGACCCAGTACTTC. As protein: CASSKSAATGGAQETQYF. The complete variable domain, with remaining parts taken from reference TRBV19 and TRBJ2-5, reads DGGITQSPKYLFRKEGQNVTLSCEQNLNHDAMYWYRQDPGQGLRLIYYSQIVNDFQKGDIAEGYSVSREKKESFPLTVTSAQKNPTAFYLCASSKSAATGGAQETQYFGPGTRLLVL.

This sequence joins TRBV19 and TRBJ1-5; the D is unclear. Germline loops: CDR1 LNHDA, CDR2 SQIVND (reference sequence). The CDR3 is 12 amino acids. The V and J ends lost 5 bases and 5 bases respectively, with 7 bases between them. The CDR3 loop is CASSAGYQPQHF. CDR3 DNA: TGTGCCAGTAGTGCCGGGTATCAGCCCCAGCATTTT.

This chain joins TRBV28 and TRBJ2-2; D possibly corresponds to TRBD2 (7 bases). CDR1 and CDR2 from the germline V gene are MDHEN and SYDVKM. The CDR3 covers 15 residues. Deletions cut 3 bases from V and 5 bases from J, with 13 bases between. The CDR3 spells CASSLGGGTTGELFF. The DNA of the CDR3 is TGTGCCAGCAGTTTGGGGGGGGGCACGACCGGGGAGCTGTTTTTT.

V and J are TRBV9 and TRBJ1-1; a possible D gene is TRBD1 (5 bases). V was cut by 4 bases and J by 2 bases, with 15 bases left in between. The CDR3 is made up of 15 amino acids. Germline V gene lookup returns CDR1 SGDLS and CDR2 YYNGEE. CDR3 amino acids: CASSSSITGNTEAFF. The CDR3 bases are TGTGCCAGCAGCTCTTCTATAACAGGTAACACTGAAGCTTTCTTT.

The CDR3 region has the DNA TGCGCCAGCAGCTTGGGTTTCCGCGGCTCCTACAATGAGCAGTTCTTC. Residues: CASSLGFRGSYNEQFF. This chain connects TRBV5-1 to TRBJ2-1, with D unclear. CDR3 length: 16 residues. Germline CDR1 and CDR2: SGHRS and YFSETQ. The V gene lost 0 bases and the J gene lost 0 bases, with 10 bases spanning the gap.

The chain is built from TRBV5-6 and TRBJ2-7, with D maybe TRBD1 (5 bases). Trimming took 6 bases from V and 0 from J, leaving 16 bases between them. This CDR3 region has 15 residues. CDR1 is SGHDT, CDR2 YYEEEE, per germline. CDR3 in amino acids: CASTTRRGSSYEQYF. The CDR3 DNA follows: TGTGCCAGCACCACCCGAAGGGGAAGCTCCTACGAGCAGTACTTC.

This rearrangement joins TRBV29-1 to TRBJ1-2, with TRBD1 identical over 10 bases. CDR1 and CDR2 (germline): SQVTM, ANQGSEA. This CDR3 is built from 12 residues. The V segment lost 7 bases and the J segment 8 bases; nucleotides outside the gene matches: 7. CDR3 loop: CSGGTGEGGYTF. The CDR3 coding sequence is TGCAGCGGTGGGACAGGGGAAGGCGGCTACACCTTC.

The chain links TRBV7-3 to TRBJ2-1; 16 bases align to TRBD2. Trimming at V came to 2 bases and at J to 7 bases, leaving 5 bases not matched to a gene. The CDR3 sequence is 17 residues long. Germline CDR1 and CDR2: SGHTA and FQGTGA. The CDR3 loop is CASSLGGTSGRANEQFF. The CDR3 coding sequence is TGTGCCAGCAGCTTAGGTGGGACTAGCGGGAGGGCGAATGAGCAGTTCTTC.

In this sample, this clone turned up once. The chain joins TRBV7-8 to TRBJ2-1, with D possibly matching TRBD2 (6 bases). V lost 1 base and J 2 bases, leaving 12 bases between the germline ends. This CDR3 is built from 16 residues. Germline lookup yields CDR1 SGHVS and CDR2 FQNEAQ. The CDR3 DNA reads TGTGCCAGCAGCTTAGGGCGGGGCCACACCTACAATGAGCAGTTCTTC. Its protein product is CASSLGRGHTYNEQFF.

The chain couples TRBV6-5 to TRBJ2-3; 12 nucleotides line up with TRBD2. The CDR3 is 12 residues long. Trimming cost V 7 bases and J 14 bases; bases outside gene matches: 7. Germline CDR1 is MNHEY and CDR2 is SVGAGI. CDR3 sequence: CASTRTSGVAYF. CDR3 nucleotides: TGTGCCAGCACTAGGACTAGCGGGGTGGCGTATTTT.

Concerning this clone itself: This sample includes further DNA sequences coding for the same CDR3. This chain uses TRBV5-1 with TRBJ1-2; 7 bases line up with TRBD1. V gave up 5 bases and J gave up 0 bases; unmatched junction bases: 4. The CDR3 loop spans 14 amino acids. The germline V gene has CDR1 SGHRS and CDR2 YFSETQ. The CDR3 loop is CASRPGQANYGYTF. In DNA, the CDR3 is TGCGCCAGCAGACCCGGACAGGCTAACTATGGCTACACCTTC.

The genes are TRBV6-2 or TRBV6-3 and TRBJ2-2, with a possible D match to TRBD1 (5 bases). V shed 2 bases and J shed 7 bases, with 11 bases lying between them. The CDR3 length is 14 residues. Per germline, CDR1 MNHEY and CDR2 SVGEGT. This CDR3 is CASSYVGVVGELFF. The CDR3, as DNA: TGTGCCAGCAGTTACGTAGGGGTTGTCGGGGAGCTGTTTTTT.

This clone is medium-sized (0.01 to 0.1%) in the sample. This chain joins TRBV15 and TRBJ2-3, with 8 bases lining up with TRBD2. Trimming removed 1 base from V and 4 bases from J; junction bases left unmatched: 7. The CDR3 has 16 residues. The V gene's germline CDR1 is LNHNV and CDR2 YYDKDF (reference sequence). Written as DNA, the CDR3 is TGTGCCACCAGCAGAGTCGCGGGGGGCGGGGCAGATACGCAGTATTTT. This translates into CATSRVAGGGADTQYF.

The chain couples TRBV5-4 to TRBJ1-3; D unclear. The CDR3 consists of 16 residues. Trimming pared 0 bases from V and 0 bases from J, leaving 10 bases between. Germline CDR1 SGHNT, CDR2 YYREEE (reference sequence). DNA of the CDR3: TGTGCCAGCAGCTTGGACCGGAGCCTCTCTGGAAACACCATATATTTT. Protein product: CASSLDRSLSGNTIYF.

This rearrangement joins TRBV5-1 to TRBJ2-7, with D perhaps matching TRBD1 (6 bases). V gave up 4 bases and J gave up 4 bases, with 18 bases separating them. This CDR3 is built from 15 residues. The germline V gene has CDR1 SGHRS and CDR2 YFSETQ. The DNA for the CDR3 is TGCGCCAGCAGCCCAACAGGGCAGTTCATTTACGAGCAGTACTTC. Translated, it gives CASSPTGQFIYEQYF.

This clone occurred a few times. The chain carries TRBV5-4 and TRBJ1-2; no definite D call. With 0 bases removed from V and 4 bases from J, the gap between germline ends came to 7 bases. The CDR3 sequence is 13 residues long. Germline CDR1 SGHNT, CDR2 YYREEE (reference sequence). CDR3 DNA: TGTGCCAGCAGCTTGGGAGGGCCCTATGGCTACACCTTC. As protein: CASSLGGPYGYTF. Full variable domain (remainder filled in from reference TRBV5-4 and TRBJ1-2): ETGVTQSPTHLIKTRGQQVTLRCSSQSGHNTVSWYQQALGQGPQFIFQYYREEENGRGNFPPRFSGLQFPNYSSELNVNALELDDSALYLCASSLGGPYGYTFGSGTRLTVV.

The V and J genes are TRBV27 and TRBJ2-5; TRBD1 agrees at 9 bases. J gave up 5 bases and V 3 bases, and 4 bases lay outside the gene matches. The CDR3 is made up of 14 amino acids. The germline gives CDR1 MNHEY, CDR2 SMNVEV (reference sequence). The CDR3 nucleotides are TGTGCCAGCAGTTTGACAGGGGGATCGGAGACCCAGTACTTC. Its translation is CASSLTGGSETQYF.

The chain employs TRBV11-2 and TRBJ1-1, with 7 bases matching TRBD1. CDR1 SGHAT and CDR2 FQNNGV come from the germline V gene. CDR3 size: 15 residues. The V segment lost 4 bases and the J segment 0 bases; nucleotides outside the gene matches: 5. CDR3 sequence: CASSSNRGMNTEAFF. The CDR3 DNA follows: TGTGCCAGCAGCTCAAACAGGGGTATGAACACTGAAGCTTTCTTT.

The DNA of the CDR3 is TGTGCCAGCAGCGTAACGGGACAATCCTACGAGCAGTACTTC. This gives the protein CASSVTGQSYEQYF. This chain uses TRBV9 with TRBJ2-7; a weak D match, TRBD1 (6 bases). V was pared by 1 base and J by 1 base, with 9 bases between. CDR3 length equals 14 residues. From germline, CDR1 is SGDLS and CDR2 YYNGEE.

J is TRBJ1-1 and V is TRBV6-1; D perhaps matches TRBD1 (5 bases). Germline V gives CDR1 MNHNS, CDR2 SASEGT. Trimming removed 1 base at V and 6 bases at J, with 15 bases between. CDR3 length equals 15 residues. This chain's CDR3 is CASSEVGREGAEAFF. The CDR3 DNA reads TGTGCCAGCAGTGAAGTCGGCAGGGAAGGGGCTGAAGCTTTCTTT.

Here the CDR3 reads CASSQEILAGQGNEKLFF. The CDR3 nucleotides read TGTGCCAGCAGCCAAGAAATCCTGGCGGGACAGGGGAATGAAAAACTGTTTTTT. V usage is TRBV3-1 (or the pseudogene TRBV3-2) and J usage is TRBJ1-4, with 10 bases that match TRBD1. Germline trimming cut 0 bases from V and 5 bases from J; bases unmatched to any gene: 9. The V gene's germline CDR1 is LGHDT and CDR2 YNNKEL (reference sequence). The CDR3 is 18 amino acids.